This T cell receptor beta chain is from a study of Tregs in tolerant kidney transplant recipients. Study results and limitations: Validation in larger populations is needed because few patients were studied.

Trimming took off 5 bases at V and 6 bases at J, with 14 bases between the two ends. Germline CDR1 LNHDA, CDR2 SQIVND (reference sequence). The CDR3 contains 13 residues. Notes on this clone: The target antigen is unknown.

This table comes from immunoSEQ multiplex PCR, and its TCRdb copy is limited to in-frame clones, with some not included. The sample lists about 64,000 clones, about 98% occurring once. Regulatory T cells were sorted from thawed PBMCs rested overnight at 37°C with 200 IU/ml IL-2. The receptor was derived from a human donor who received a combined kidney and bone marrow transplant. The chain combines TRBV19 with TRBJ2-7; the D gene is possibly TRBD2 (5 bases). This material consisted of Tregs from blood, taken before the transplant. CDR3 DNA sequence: TGTGCCAGTAGTCCAAGGAGGTTTGGCGAGCAGTACTTC. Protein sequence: CASSPRRFGEQYF.